One and the same sample provided the 30 T cell receptor beta chains below, sequenced in a study of T cells after yellow fever vaccination. TCRdb re-called the 5' RACE reads with MiXCR, one entry per CDR3 protein. The table has about 320,000 distinct CDR3 sequences, around an eighth seen once; the top ten hold 3% to 4%. The specimen comprised CD4+ T cells sorted from PBMCs, sampled 15 days after the yellow fever booster vaccination. These receptors were collected from a man between 18 and 35 years old who received the YFV17D yellow fever vaccine.

V gene TRBV20-1 combines with J gene TRBJ1-5; D perhaps matches TRBD1 (5 bases). This CDR3 has 13 residues. Germline lookup yields CDR1 DFQATT and CDR2 SNEGSKA (reference sequence). Trimming took off 5 bases at V and 2 bases at J, with 10 bases between the two ends. CDR3 coding DNA: TGCAGTGCTGCCGACAGAGGCAATCAGCCCCAGCATTTT. It translates to CSAADRGNQPQHF.

The chain links TRBV12-3 or TRBV12-4 to TRBJ2-3; TRBD2 might be the D (6 bases). The CDR3 loop spans 16 amino acids. The V gene lost 4 bases and the J gene lost 4 bases, with 18 bases spanning the gap. The CDR3 spells CASSSGASRVPDTQYF. In DNA, the CDR3 is TGTGCCAGCAGTTCGGGAGCTTCTCGCGTCCCAGATACGCAGTATTTT.

This chain connects TRBV6-5 to TRBJ1-2; D not resolved. The germline CDR1 and CDR2 sequences are MNHEY and SVGAGI. The V end was cut by 10 bases, the J end by 3 bases, with 9 bases between. The CDR3 sequence is 11 residues long. The CDR3 reads CATARYYGYTF. Here the CDR3 DNA reads TGTGCCACCGCCCGGTACTATGGCTACACCTTC.

This clonotype was recorded only once. The J gene is TRBJ1-5, the V gene TRBV12-5; no firm D call. V was cut by 2 bases and J by 7 bases, with 21 bases left in between. CDR3 size: 17 residues. Germline CDR1 and CDR2: LGHNT and FRNRAP. CDR3: CASGLSLYKAPGQPQHF. The DNA for the CDR3 is TGTGCTAGTGGTTTGTCACTCTACAAGGCCCCGGGGCAGCCCCAGCATTTT. Together with reference TRBV12-5 and TRBJ1-5, the CDR3 gives the full variable domain: DARVTQTPRHKVTEMGQEVTMRCQPILGHNTVFWYRQTMMQGLELLAYFRNRAPLDDSGMPKDRFSAEMPDATLATLKIQPSEPRDSAVYFCASGLSLYKAPGQPQHFGDGTRLSIL.

The chain is built from TRBV9 and TRBJ2-6; 10 bases match TRBD1. Germline V lookup: CDR1 SGDLS, CDR2 YYNGEE. This CDR3 comprises 18 residues. Unmatched junction bases numbered 11, after V lost 4 bases and J lost 4 bases. CDR3 residues: CASSPGDRGVPGANVLTF. CDR3 DNA: TGTGCCAGCAGCCCAGGGGACAGGGGAGTGCCCGGGGCCAACGTCCTGACTTTC.

This clonotype was seen a few times. This may be a read error, as it is one base from a much larger clone. CDR3 protein: CASSPGESQPQHF. The CDR3 DNA sequence: TGTGCCAGCTCACCAGGGGAGAGTCAGCCCCAGCATTTT. This chain joins TRBV18 and TRBJ1-5; D gene ambiguous. Trimming shortened V by 2 bases and J by 6 bases, and 8 bases separated the two germline ends. Germline assignment: CDR1 KGHSH and CDR2 LQKENI. This CDR3 contains 13 residues.

This clonotype was found a few times. The chain links TRBV29-1 to TRBJ1-4; D might be TRBD1 (6 bases). The V and J ends lost 3 bases and 8 bases respectively, with 16 bases between them. The length of the CDR3 is 14 residues. CDR1 is SQVTM and CDR2 is ANQGSEA in the germline V gene. The CDR3 DNA is TGCAGCGTTGAGGTAGACAGGCAGTTGGAAAAACTGTTTTTT. Encoded protein: CSVEVDRQLEKLFF.

This clonotype occurred a few times. The rearrangement uses TRBV30 and TRBJ1-5; D uncertain. The CDR3 is 14 residues long. The ends were cut back, 0 bases at V and 2 bases at J, with 8 bases in the middle. Germline CDR1 and CDR2: GTSNPN and SVGIG (reference sequence). The CDR3 reads CAWSVRAGNQPQHF. CDR3 DNA sequence: TGTGCCTGGAGTGTACGGGCAGGCAATCAGCCCCAGCATTTT.

The rearrangement joins TRBV11-2 to TRBJ1-4, with D perhaps TRBD1 (5 bases). Germline V lookup: CDR1 SGHAT, CDR2 FQNNGV. V dropped 2 bases and J dropped 8 bases, with 12 bases sitting between them. The CDR3 spans 14 residues. CDR3 coding DNA: TGTGCCAGCAGCTTAAAGGGGTTTGCGGAAAAACTGTTTTTT. This translates into CASSLKGFAEKLFF.

This CDR3 is CASSYDRGHRENTEAFF. CDR3 DNA sequence: TGTGCCAGCAGTTACGACAGGGGGCATAGAGAGAACACTGAAGCTTTCTTT. This chain joins TRBV6-2 or TRBV6-3 and TRBJ1-1; 10 bases match TRBD1. The V segment lost 2 bases and the J segment 1 base; nucleotides outside the gene matches: 7. Germline V gene lookup returns CDR1 MNHEY and CDR2 SVGEGT. This CDR3 region has 17 residues.

This clonotype has at least ten counts. The rearrangement uses TRBV6-5 and TRBJ2-1, with no clear D. V lost 5 bases to trimming and J lost 3 bases, with 14 bases between them. CDR1 is MNHEY and CDR2 is SVGAGI in the germline V gene. The length of the CDR3 is 15 residues. CDR3 DNA sequence: TGTGCCAGCAGTCCCCGGGTCTCCAACTACAATGAGCAGTTCTTC. Encoded protein: CASSPRVSNYNEQFF.

This clonotype appeared a few times. CDR3 nucleotides: TGCGCCAGCAAGGGCCTAGCGCTGGAGACCCAGTACTTC. Translated: CASKGLALETQYF. V is TRBV10-2 and J is TRBJ2-5; maybe TRBD2 (6 bases). Germline loops: CDR1 WSHSY, CDR2 SAAADI. V was cut by 7 bases and J by 5 bases, with 14 bases left in between. CDR3 length: 13 amino acids.

The chain carries TRBV2 and TRBJ1-1; no clear D gene. Germline assignment: CDR1 SNHLY and CDR2 FYNNEI. The CDR3 has 15 amino acids. The V gene lost 4 bases and the J gene lost 1 base, with 13 bases spanning the gap. In DNA, the CDR3 is TGTGCCAGCAGTGGAGGTTTACAGAGGAACACTGAAGCTTTCTTT. Encoded protein: CASSGGLQRNTEAFF. Looking up the rest from reference TRBV2 and TRBJ1-1 gives the full variable domain: EPEVTQTPSHQVTQMGQEVILRCVPISNHLYFYWYRQILGQKVEFLVSFYNNEISEKSEIFDDQFSVERPDGSNFTLKIRSTKLEDSAMYFCASSGGLQRNTEAFFGQGTRLTVV.

The rearrangement links TRBV2 to TRBJ1-5; D gene ambiguous. The germline gives CDR1 SNHLY, CDR2 FYNNEI. The CDR3 length is 13 residues. V lost 3 bases to trimming and J lost 4 bases, with 7 bases between them. The CDR3 coding sequence is TGTGCCAGCAGTGACCCTAGGAATCAGCCCCAGCATTTT. Translated: CASSDPRNQPQHF.

V is TRBV10-3 and J is TRBJ2-5, with D unclear. The V gene's germline CDR1 is ENHRY and CDR2 SYGVKD. This CDR3 comprises 12 residues. V was pared by 3 bases and J by 3 bases, with 5 bases between. The CDR3 coding sequence is TGTGCCATCAGTGAACAAGAAGAGACCCAGTACTTC. As protein: CAISEQEETQYF.

J is TRBJ1-2 and V is TRBV5-1; D possibly corresponds to TRBD1 (6 bases). Trimming pared 5 bases from V and 2 bases from J, leaving 13 bases between. Per germline, CDR1 SGHRS and CDR2 YFSETQ. There are 14 residues in the CDR3. The CDR3 here is CASSVGQPNYGYTF. In DNA form, the CDR3 reads TGCGCCAGCAGTGTAGGACAGCCCAACTATGGCTACACCTTC.

This clonotype was detected only a few times. The V call is TRBV5-4, the J call TRBJ2-3; 7 bases agree with TRBD2. V gave up 5 bases and J gave up 4 bases; unmatched junction bases: 16. The CDR3 covers 17 residues. Germline loops: CDR1 SGHNT, CDR2 YYREEE (reference sequence). Here the CDR3 DNA reads TGTGCCAGCAGGTCATTTTCGGGCGGGGGTAACGCAGATACGCAGTATTTT. Amino acids: CASRSFSGGGNADTQYF.

This clonotype has at least ten counts. CDR3 sequence: CASSLDWDEQYF. For the CDR3, the DNA is TGTGCCAGCAGCTTAGATTGGGACGAGCAGTACTTC. The chain links TRBV7-2 to TRBJ2-7, with unresolved D. V lost 1 base, J lost 5 bases, and 6 bases lay in between. Germline values: CDR1 SGHTA, CDR2 FQGNSA. The CDR3 is made up of 12 amino acids.

This clonotype has more than one count but fewer than ten. The chain links TRBV6-1 to TRBJ1-1; the D is unclear. The germline gives CDR1 MNHNS, CDR2 SASEGT. Trimming pared 8 bases from V and 3 bases from J, leaving 13 bases between. The CDR3 sequence is 13 residues long. CDR3 sequence reads: CASRARADTEAFF. The CDR3 DNA reads TGTGCCAGCCGGGCGAGGGCGGACACTGAAGCTTTCTTT.

CDR3 sequence (DNA): TGTGCCAGCAGAAGACCGGGACAGGGGTTTAAAACTGAAGCTTTCTTT. Encoded protein: CASRRPGQGFKTEAFF. The chain recombines TRBV6-5 with TRBJ1-1; TRBD1 aligns across 10 bases. CDR1 is MNHEY, CDR2 SVGAGI, per germline. There are 16 residues in the CDR3. Germline trimming cut 6 bases from V and 5 bases from J; bases unmatched to any gene: 12.

This clonotype has only a few counts. The chain carries TRBV5-1 and TRBJ2-6, with D perhaps TRBD2 (6 bases). Looked up from germline, CDR1 is SGHRS and CDR2 is YFSETQ. The CDR3 has 17 residues. Trimming took off 6 bases at V and 1 base at J, with 17 bases between the two ends. The CDR3 DNA is TGCGCCAGCACCGGAGGAGGGTCACCGTCTGGGGCCAACGTCCTGACTTTC. Translating it yields CASTGGGSPSGANVLTF.

This rearrangement joins TRBV12-3 or TRBV12-4 to TRBJ2-2, with TRBD2 as a possible D gene (5 bases). The CDR3 is made up of 13 amino acids. Deletions cut 3 bases from V and 6 bases from J, with 8 bases between. The CDR3 DNA sequence: TGTGCCAGCAGTTTTCTGGAGGCCGGGGAGCTGTTTTTT. This sequence encodes CASSFLEAGELFF.

The chain links TRBV5-5 to TRBJ1-2; D perhaps matches TRBD1 (5 bases). The CDR3 extends over 13 amino acids. Looked up from germline, CDR1 is SGHKS and CDR2 is YYEKEE (reference sequence). Trimming stripped 0 bases from V and 8 bases from J, with 11 bases between. The CDR3 nucleotides are TGTGCCAGCAGCTTGGAAGGGGCGGGAGGCTACACCTTC. The encoded protein is CASSLEGAGGYTF.

This chain uses TRBV2 with TRBJ2-1, with TRBD2 matching over 11 bases. CDR1 and CDR2 (germline): SNHLY, FYNNEI. J gave up 6 bases and V 5 bases, and 6 bases lay outside the gene matches. The CDR3 covers 15 residues. CDR3 DNA sequence: TGTGCCAGCAGTTTAGCGGGGGGGCCCGTCAATGAGCAGTTCTTC. Protein product: CASSLAGGPVNEQFF.

This clonotype was seen at least ten times. The chain has TRBV20-1 and TRBJ1-1; D is ambiguous. Germline V gene data show CDR1 as DFQATT and CDR2 as SNEGSKA (reference sequence). V was trimmed by 6 bases and J by 5 bases, leaving 13 bases between them. CDR3 length: 12 residues. CDR3 loop: CSAPDGKTEAFF. For the CDR3, the DNA is TGCAGTGCCCCGGATGGTAAGACTGAAGCTTTCTTT.

The chain carries TRBV9 and TRBJ2-1; 7 bases are shared with TRBD2. This CDR3 contains 14 residues. With V trimmed by 0 bases and J by 9 bases, 6 bases remained unmatched. CDR1 SGDLS and CDR2 YYNGEE come from the germline V gene. The chain's CDR3 is CASSVGSGEGEQFF. The CDR3, as DNA: TGTGCCAGCAGCGTAGGAAGCGGGGAGGGTGAGCAGTTCTTC.

The rearrangement links TRBV9 to TRBJ2-1, with TRBD1 matching 10 bases. The ends lost 5 bases at V and 9 bases at J; junction bases unmatched: 8. The CDR3 runs to 14 residues. Germline V lookup: CDR1 SGDLS, CDR2 YYNGEE. The CDR3 nucleotides read TGTGCCAGCAGTAAGGGACAGGGGATTGCTGAGCAGTTCTTC. Translation gives CASSKGQGIAEQFF.

The chain combines TRBV4-3 with TRBJ1-3, with D possibly being TRBD1 (6 bases). CDR1 and CDR2 (germline): LGHNA, YSLEER. CDR3 size: 16 residues. V was clipped by 1 base and J by 0 bases, with 10 bases between them. The CDR3 DNA is TGCGCCAGCAGCCAAGTTGGACAGAGCTCTGGAAACACCATATATTTT. This encodes CASSQVGQSSGNTIYF.

This clonotype was seen a handful of times. V usage is TRBV5-6 and J usage is TRBJ2-3, with 7 bases identical to TRBD1. There are 13 residues in the CDR3. Germline assignment: CDR1 SGHDT and CDR2 YYEEEE. With V trimmed by 4 bases and J by 6 bases, 5 bases remained unmatched. CDR3 residues: CASSRDSPDTQYF. The DNA for the CDR3 is TGTGCCAGCAGCCGGGACAGCCCGGATACGCAGTATTTT.

There are a few counts of this clonotype. The chain joins TRBV2 to TRBJ2-6; D might be TRBD1 or TRBD2, each matching 5 bases. Germline values: CDR1 SNHLY, CDR2 FYNNEI. With 3 bases removed from V and 0 bases from J, the gap between germline ends came to 18 bases. The CDR3 sequence is 19 residues long. The CDR3 DNA reads as TGTGCCAGCAGTGACCCCGAGCCGGGGACCACCTCTGGGGCCAACGTCCTGACTTTC. Translating it yields CASSDPEPGTTSGANVLTF.